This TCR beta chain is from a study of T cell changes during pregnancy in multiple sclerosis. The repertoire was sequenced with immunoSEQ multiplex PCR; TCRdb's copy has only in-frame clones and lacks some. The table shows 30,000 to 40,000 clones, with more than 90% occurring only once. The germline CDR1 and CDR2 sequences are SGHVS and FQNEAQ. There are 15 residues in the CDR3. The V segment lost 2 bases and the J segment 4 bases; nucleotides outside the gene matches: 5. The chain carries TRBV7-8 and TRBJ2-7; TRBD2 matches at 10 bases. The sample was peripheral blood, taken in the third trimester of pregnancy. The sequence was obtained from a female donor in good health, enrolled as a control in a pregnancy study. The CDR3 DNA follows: TGTGCCAGCAGCTTATCCAGCGGGGGGGTTTACGAGCAGTACTTC. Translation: CASSLSSGGVYEQYF.